Described below is a single TCR beta chain sequence and its context. It has no known antigen specificity. Base qualities were left out, and no much larger clone turns up one base away. This specimen belongs to a study of blood T cell repertoires in COVID-19 (dated by TCRdb to 2019 to 2021). Looking at the study overall: Collaborator samples came from the United States, Italy and Spain and covered acute and convalescent phases of COVID-19. The material from the prospective study consisted of cDNA or gDNA derived from T cells, B-cell-depleted T cells, or PBMCs. The dataset comprised deeply sampled blood TCRbeta repertoires from subjects exposed to, actively infected with, or recovered from COVID-19. The repertoires were released in a freely available public database meant as a resource for research on the immune response to SARS-CoV-2. The samples were drawn from two sources: the first 160 participants of the ongoing ImmuneRACE study, and over 1,000 subjects contributed by 6 global collaborators. Nearly every sample came with metadata listing a de-identified subject ID, COVID-19 status, age in years and sex. Where available, HLA class I and class II types were obtained from metadata supplied by the sample provider rather than from assay-based typing. Points the paper makes about the study in general: Clinical and demographic metadata were provided uncurated, with the amount varying by source and participant.

In the prospective study, participants were 18 to 89 years old, resided in 24 geographic areas of the United States, and were enrolled through a virtual design. Cohort assignment in the prospective study relied on participant-reported clinical history from a screening survey and a study questionnaire. For ImmuneRACE Cohort 3, a participant was defined as recovered based on two consecutive negative NP/OP PCR tests, clearance by a healthcare professional, or resolution of symptoms. Each participant in the prospective study had whole blood, serum and a nasopharyngeal or oropharyngeal swab collected by mobile phlebotomists. Participants in the prospective study had the option to provide additional blood draws and questionnaires over a roughly two-month period. Before DNA extraction, prospective study blood samples were shipped either frozen or at room temperature. TCRbeta CDR3 regions were amplified from genomic DNA using the immunoSEQ Assay, a bias-controlled multiplex PCR. Processing in the source paper ran as follows. The number of nucleated cells in each sample was estimated by amplification of reference gene primers within the assay. To quantify the absolute abundance of each unique TCRbeta CDR3 rearrangement, sequence reads were collapsed and filtered. For each sample, productive Simpson clonality was calculated as the square root of Simpson's diversity index over productive rearrangements. In its TCRdb copy, this immuneACCESS table keeps in-frame sequences only and misses some clones. Where compared with another copy, unresolved V genes explain less than half of these, and the others have no known cause. V and J calls and clone size are given by that table; D and trimming were obtained from the DNA. The sample includes about 160,000 clones, with roughly 90% observed a single time. Of the sample, approximately 7% falls within the top ten clones.

From the germline V gene (reference sequence), CDR1 is LNHDA and CDR2 is SQIVND. Trimming removed 6 bases from V and 5 bases from J; the gene matches leave 6 bases unexplained. From cysteine to phenylalanine, the CDR3 is 14 amino acids long. Kept here is only the CDR3 DNA, which spans 42 bases and is read in frame from base 1. This sequence originates from a woman between 50 and 59 years old who had recovered from COVID-19. The receptor chain draws on TRBV19 and TRBJ2-2; 7 bases in the middle match TRBD1. The source material was PBMCs or T cells enriched from blood (not recorded which). The CDR3 protein is CASSRTGTTGELFF. The nucleotide sequence is TGTGCCAGTAGCCGGACAGGAACGACCGGGGAGCTGTTTTTT.